Here is one T cell receptor beta chain with its context. The CDR3 runs 16 residues. Germline-derived CDR1 and CDR2 are MNHEY and SMNVEV (reference sequence). V shed 5 bases and J 5 bases; nucleotides not matched to a gene: 8. The sample is drawn from a study of CD8 T cells in ankylosing spondylitis. Making the TCR beta libraries involved quantitative 5'-RACE with molecular barcodes. TCRdb passed the 5' RACE reads through MiXCR, listing each CDR3 protein once. The sample holds approximately 130,000 distinct CDR3 sequences, around 9.3% seen once. Sequencing input: blood, either unsorted or a sorted T cell fraction (not recorded which). This TCR came from a male donor with ankylosing spondylitis or in good health (not recorded which). This chain joins TRBV27 and TRBJ2-7; 14 bases fit TRBD2. CDR3 in DNA: TGTGCCAGCAGTCCCCGCCGGACTAGCGGGAGGCACGAGCAGTACTTC. As protein: CASSPRRTSGRHEQYF.